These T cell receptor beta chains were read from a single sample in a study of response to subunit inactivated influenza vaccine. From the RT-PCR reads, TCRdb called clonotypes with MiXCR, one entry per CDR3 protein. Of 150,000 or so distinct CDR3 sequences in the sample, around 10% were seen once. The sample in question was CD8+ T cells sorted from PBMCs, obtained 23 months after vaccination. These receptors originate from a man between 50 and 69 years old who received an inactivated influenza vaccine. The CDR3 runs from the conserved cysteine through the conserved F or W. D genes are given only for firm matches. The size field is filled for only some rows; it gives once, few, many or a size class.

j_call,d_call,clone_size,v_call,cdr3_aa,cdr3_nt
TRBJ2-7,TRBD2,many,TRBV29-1,CSVRGTSAYSYEQYF,TGCAGCGTTAGGGGGACTAGCGCTTACTCCTACGAGCAGTACTTC
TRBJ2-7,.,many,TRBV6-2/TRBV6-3,CASSWGRMTYEQYF,TGTGCCAGCAGTTGGGGCCGCATGACCTACGAGCAGTACTTC
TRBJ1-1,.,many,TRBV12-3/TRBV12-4,CASSPLAGGTEAFF,TGTGCCAGCAGTCCCCTTGCCGGCGGGACTGAAGCTTTCTTT
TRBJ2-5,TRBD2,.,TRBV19,CASSMSLAGGQETQYF,TGTGCCAGTAGTATGTCTCTAGCGGGGGGCCAAGAGACCCAGTACTTC
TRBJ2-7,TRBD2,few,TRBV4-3,CASSQVYSGRADEQYF,TGCGCCAGCAGCCAAGTCTATAGCGGGAGGGCGGACGAGCAGTACTTC
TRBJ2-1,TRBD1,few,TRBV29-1,CSVEGGSGQGYNEQFF,TGCAGCGTTGAAGGGGGATCGGGACAGGGCTACAATGAGCAGTTCTTC
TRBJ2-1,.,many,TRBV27,CASSLSSPFGYNEQFF,TGTGCCAGCAGTTTATCGTCGCCGTTTGGGTACAATGAGCAGTTCTTC
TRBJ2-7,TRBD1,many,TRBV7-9,CASSLVGQGVYEQYF,TGTGCCAGCAGCTTAGTCGGGCAGGGGGTCTACGAGCAGTACTTC
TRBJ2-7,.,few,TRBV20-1,CSARDLGARIGNYEQYF,TGCAGTGCTAGAGATCTAGGGGCGCGAATTGGGAACTACGAGCAGTACTTC
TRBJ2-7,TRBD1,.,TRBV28,CASSSRGRPYEQYF,TGTGCCAGCAGTTCCAGGGGGCGACCCTACGAGCAGTACTTC
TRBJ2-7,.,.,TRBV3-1,CASSQVTSYEQYF,TGTGCCAGCAGCCAAGTCACATCCTACGAGCAGTACTTC
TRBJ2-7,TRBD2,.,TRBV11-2,CASSPILAAYEQYF,TGTGCCAGCAGCCCTATACTAGCGGCCTACGAGCAGTACTTC
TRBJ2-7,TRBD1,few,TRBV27,CASSLGTGHEQYF,TGTGCCAGCAGTTTAGGGACAGGTCACGAGCAGTACTTC